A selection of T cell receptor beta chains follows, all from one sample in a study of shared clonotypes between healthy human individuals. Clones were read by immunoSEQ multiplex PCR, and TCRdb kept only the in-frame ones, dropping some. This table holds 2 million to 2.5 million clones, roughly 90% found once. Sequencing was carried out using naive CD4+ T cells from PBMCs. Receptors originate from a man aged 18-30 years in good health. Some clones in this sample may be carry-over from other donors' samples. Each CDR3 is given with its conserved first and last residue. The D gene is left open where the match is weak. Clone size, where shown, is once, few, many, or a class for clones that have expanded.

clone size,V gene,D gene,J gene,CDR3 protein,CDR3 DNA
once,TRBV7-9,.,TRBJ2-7,CASSRQNLYEQYF,TGTGCCAGCAGCCGACAGAACCTCTACGAGCAGTACTTC
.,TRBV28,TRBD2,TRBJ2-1,CASGTGSGSSYNEQFF,TGTGCCAGTGGAACTGGGAGCGGGAGCTCCTACAATGAGCAGTTCTTC
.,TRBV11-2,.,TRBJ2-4,CASSFPFFGPKENIQYF,TGTGCCAGCAGCTTTCCCTTCTTTGGACCAAAAGAAAACATTCAGTACTTC
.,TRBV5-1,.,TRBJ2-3,CASSWDGPDTQYF,TGCGCCAGCAGCTGGGACGGCCCCGATACGCAGTATTTT
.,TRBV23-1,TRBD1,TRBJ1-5,CASSKRLTGKGYQPQHF,TGCGCCAGCAGTAAGAGGCTGACAGGGAAGGGGTATCAGCCCCAGCATTTT
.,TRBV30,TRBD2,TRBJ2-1,CAWSVPGLAGVRQFF,TGTGCCTGGAGTGTACCGGGACTAGCGGGCGTCCGACAGTTCTTC
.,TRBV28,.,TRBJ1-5,CASTTGFSNQPQHF,TGTGCCAGCACCACGGGATTTAGCAATCAGCCCCAGCATTTT
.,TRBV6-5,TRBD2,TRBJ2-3,CASGLAGGTDTQYF,TGTGCCAGCGGACTAGCGGGGGGCACAGATACGCAGTATTTT
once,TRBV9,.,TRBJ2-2,CASSVVPGVTGELFF,TGTGCCAGCAGCGTAGTGCCAGGGGTAACCGGGGAGCTGTTTTTT
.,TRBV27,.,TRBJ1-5,CASSLQGQPQHF,TGTGCCAGCAGTTTACAGGGCCAGCCCCAGCATTTT
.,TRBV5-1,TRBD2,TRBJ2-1,CASSSREGYNEQFF,TGCGCCAGCAGCTCCCGGGAGGGCTACAATGAGCAGTTCTTC
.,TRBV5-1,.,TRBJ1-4,CASSLDGVGEKLFF,TGCGCCAGCAGCTTGGACGGGGTTGGAGAAAAACTGTTTTTT
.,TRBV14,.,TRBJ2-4,CASSQSGQRNIQYF,TGTGCCAGCAGCCAATCCGGACAGAGAAACATTCAGTACTTC
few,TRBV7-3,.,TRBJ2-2,CASSLGRQGELFF,TGTGCCAGCAGTCTCGGCCGGCAGGGGGAGCTGTTTTTT
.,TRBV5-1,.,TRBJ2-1,CASSRSELRGEQFF,TGCGCCAGCAGCCGATCAGAGCTACGGGGTGAGCAGTTCTTC
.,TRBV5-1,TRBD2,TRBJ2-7,CASSTIPSGRGYEQYF,TGCGCCAGCAGCACCATTCCTAGCGGGAGAGGCTACGAGCAGTACTTC
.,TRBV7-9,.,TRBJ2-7,CASTKQEGSYEQYF,TGTGCCAGCACCAAACAGGAGGGCTCCTACGAGCAGTACTTC
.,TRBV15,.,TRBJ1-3,CATSREYQGGSGNTIYF,TGTGCCACCAGCAGAGAATATCAGGGAGGCTCTGGAAACACCATATATTTT
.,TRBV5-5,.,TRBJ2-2,CASSLRARDTGELFF,TGTGCCAGCAGCTTGCGGGCCAGGGACACCGGGGAGCTGTTTTTT
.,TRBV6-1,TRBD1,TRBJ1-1,CASSERTGANTEAFF,TGTGCCAGCAGTGAAAGGACAGGCGCGAACACTGAAGCTTTCTTT
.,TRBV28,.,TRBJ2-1,CASSTRLNEQFF,TGTGCCAGCAGTACTCGGTTAAATGAGCAGTTCTTC
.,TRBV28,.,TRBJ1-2,CASSLSSGYTF,TGTGCCAGCAGTTTATCGTCCGGCTACACCTTC
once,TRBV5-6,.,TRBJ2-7,CASSLYGGVVEQYF,TGTGCCAGCAGCTTGTATGGCGGGGTGGTGGAGCAGTACTTC
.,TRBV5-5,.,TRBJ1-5,CASSPVDGSSNQPQHF,TGTGCCAGCAGCCCTGTCGACGGCTCTTCAAATCAGCCCCAGCATTTT
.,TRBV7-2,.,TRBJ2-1,CASSLGSGHYNEQFF,TGTGCCAGCAGCTTAGGTAGCGGACATTACAATGAGCAGTTCTTC
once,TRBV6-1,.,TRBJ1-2,CASSEMAEWTGYTF,TGTGCCAGCAGTGAAATGGCCGAGTGGACGGGCTACACCTTC
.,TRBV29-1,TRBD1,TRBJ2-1,CSSTDRSYNEQFF,TGCAGCAGCACGGACAGGTCCTACAATGAGCAGTTCTTC
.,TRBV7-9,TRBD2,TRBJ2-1,CASSVGGTGDEQFF,TGTGCCAGCAGCGTGGGAGGGACGGGGGATGAGCAGTTCTTC
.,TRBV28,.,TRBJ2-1,CASSYLVVLYNEQFF,TGTGCCAGCAGCTACCTCGTGGTTTTGTACAATGAGCAGTTCTTC
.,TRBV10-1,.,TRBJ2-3,CASSESAPDTQYF,TGCGCCAGCAGTGAGTCGGCCCCAGATACGCAGTATTTT
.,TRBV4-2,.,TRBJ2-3,CASSQDRQSTDTQYF,TGTGCCAGCAGCCAAGATCGGCAGAGCACAGATACGCAGTATTTT
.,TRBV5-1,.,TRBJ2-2,CASSLLGLSIGELFF,TGCGCCAGCAGCTTGCTGGGTTTATCGATCGGGGAGCTGTTTTTT
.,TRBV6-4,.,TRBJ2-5,CARRVILVETQYF,TGTGCCAGAAGAGTCATTCTGGTGGAGACCCAGTACTTC
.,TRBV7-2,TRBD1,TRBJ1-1,CASSLTGGEYAEAFF,TGTGCCAGCAGCTTGACAGGGGGCGAGTACGCTGAAGCTTTCTTT
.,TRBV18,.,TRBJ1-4,CASSPQRIEKLFF,TGTGCCAGCTCACCACAGCGGATCGAAAAACTGTTTTTT
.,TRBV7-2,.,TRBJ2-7,CASSLGWVGVARTYEQYF,TGTGCCAGCAGCTTAGGATGGGTTGGGGTAGCGCGAACTTACGAGCAGTACTTC
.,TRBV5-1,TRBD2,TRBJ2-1,CASSLPAGNEQFF,TGCGCCAGCAGCTTGCCAGCGGGAAATGAGCAGTTCTTC
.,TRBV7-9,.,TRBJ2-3,CASSFDFGPDTQYF,TGTGCCAGCAGCTTCGACTTTGGTCCAGATACGCAGTATTTT
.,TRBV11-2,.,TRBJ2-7,CASSPDREYEQYF,TGTGCCAGCAGCCCGGACAGAGAGTACGAGCAGTACTTC
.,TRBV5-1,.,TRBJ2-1,CASSLTPVRSYNEQFF,TGCGCCAGCAGCTTAACCCCAGTTCGCTCCTACAATGAGCAGTTCTTC
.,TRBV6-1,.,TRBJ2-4,CASSEALTDIAKNIQYF,TGTGCCAGCAGTGAAGCGCTAACAGACATAGCCAAAAACATTCAGTACTTC
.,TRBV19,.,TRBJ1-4,CASRGLEKLFF,TGTGCCAGTAGAGGGCTAGAAAAACTGTTTTTT
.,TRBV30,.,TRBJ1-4,CAWCRTTNEKLFF,TGTGCCTGGTGCAGGACAACTAATGAAAAACTGTTTTTT
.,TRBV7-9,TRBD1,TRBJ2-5,CASSSNRGVQETQYF,TGTGCCAGCAGCTCCAACAGGGGCGTACAAGAGACCCAGTACTTC
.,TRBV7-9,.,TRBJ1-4,CASRANYGSTNEKLFF,TGTGCCAGCCGTGCAAATTATGGCTCAACTAATGAAAAACTGTTTTTT
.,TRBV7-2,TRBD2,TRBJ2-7,CASSLGAAGGLYEQYF,TGTGCCAGCAGCTTGGGAGCGGCGGGAGGCCTCTACGAGCAGTACTTC
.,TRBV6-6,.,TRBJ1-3,CASNWDSGNTIYF,TGTGCCAGCAACTGGGACTCTGGAAACACCATATATTTT
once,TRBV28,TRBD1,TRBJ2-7,CASSIPGQTYEQYF,TGTGCCAGCAGTATCCCGGGACAGACCTACGAGCAGTACTTC
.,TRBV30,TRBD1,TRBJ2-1,CAWSRTGGEQFF,TGTGCCTGGAGTCGAACAGGGGGTGAGCAGTTCTTC
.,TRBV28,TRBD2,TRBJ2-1,CASSLREAYNEQFF,TGTGCCAGCAGTTTACGGGAGGCGTACAATGAGCAGTTCTTC
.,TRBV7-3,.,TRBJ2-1,CASSSGLANEQFF,TGTGCCAGCAGCTCCGGACTGGCCAATGAGCAGTTCTTC
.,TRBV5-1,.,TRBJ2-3,CASSFGPADTQYF,TGCGCCAGCAGCTTCGGACCGGCCGATACGCAGTATTTT
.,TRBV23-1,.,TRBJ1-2,CASPTEPGGYTF,TGCGCCAGCCCAACGGAACCAGGGGGCTACACCTTC
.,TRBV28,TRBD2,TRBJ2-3,CASSLGWTSGSTDTQYF,TGTGCCAGCAGTTTAGGTTGGACTAGCGGGAGCACAGATACGCAGTATTTT
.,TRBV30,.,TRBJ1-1,CAWSAFVGVVTEAFF,TGTGCCTGGAGCGCTTTCGTCGGCGTTGTCACTGAAGCTTTCTTT
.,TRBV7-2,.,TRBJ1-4,CASSSQGGREKLFF,TGTGCCAGCAGCTCACAGGGCGGAAGGGAAAAACTGTTTTTT
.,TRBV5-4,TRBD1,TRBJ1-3,CASSSRDRAPGNTIYF,TGTGCCAGCAGCTCCCGGGACAGGGCACCTGGAAACACCATATATTTT
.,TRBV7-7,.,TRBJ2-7,CASSRTDLSEQYF,TGTGCCAGCAGCCGGACAGATCTGAGTGAGCAGTACTTC
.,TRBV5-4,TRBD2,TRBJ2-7,CASSLGGSGRTYEQYF,TGTGCCAGCAGCTTGGGGGGTAGCGGGAGGACCTACGAGCAGTACTTC
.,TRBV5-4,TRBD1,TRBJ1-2,CASSPDRGYGYTF,TGTGCCAGCAGTCCGGACAGGGGCTATGGCTACACCTTC